This TCR beta chain was retrieved from a study of T cell repertoires in cytomegalovirus infection. Study background: Based on public TCR beta signatures, there were indications of CMV infection and of a matching HLA type. Study-wide results and limits: The ex vivo response showed dominance by HLA-C-restricted CMV-specific TCR beta clonotypes. Public TCR beta family frequency separated CMV-and-HLA carriers, including in an independent cohort.

There are many counts of this clonotype. Antigen specificity is unknown. TCRdb reprocessed the reads with MiXCR, giving one entry per CDR3 protein. The sample contains 310,000 or so distinct CDR3 sequences, about 9.2% of which appear only once. Sequenced: PBMCs. The receptor was isolated from a human donor in good health (CMV status not recorded). Some clones in this sample may be carry-over from other donors' samples.

The CDR3 DNA is TGTGCCAGCAGTTTTGAGGGGCGGAACACCGGGGAGCTGTTTTTT. This encodes CASSFEGRNTGELFF. This chain connects TRBV12-3 or TRBV12-4 to TRBJ2-2; possibly TRBD1 or TRBD2 for D (5 bases each). This CDR3 comprises 15 residues. V shed 3 bases and J shed 1 base, with 9 bases lying between them.